The 9 T cell receptor beta chains reported below all come from one sample, sequenced in a study of blood T cell repertoires in COVID-19. Data came from immunoSEQ multiplex PCR; TCRdb stores just in-frame clones and leaves some out. Among just under 60,000 clones listed, roughly four fifths were seen once. Material: peripheral blood. The receptors stem from a human donor in a cohort sampled during active COVID-19.

This clone occurred a few times. The gene calls are TRBV5-6 and TRBJ2-7; no clear D. V was clipped by 2 bases and J by 1 base, with 10 bases between them. The CDR3 has 14 residues. Germline V CDR1 and CDR2: SGHDT, YYEEEE. CDR3 in amino acids: CASSFEVASYEQYF. The CDR3 nucleotides read TGTGCCAGCAGCTTCGAGGTGGCTTCCTACGAGCAGTACTTC. Together with reference TRBV5-6 and TRBJ2-7, the CDR3 gives the full variable domain: DAGVTQSPTHLIKTRGQQVTLRCSPKSGHDTVSWYQQALGQGPQFIFQYYEEEERQRGNFPDRFSGHQFPNYSSELNVNALLLGDSALYLCASSFEVASYEQYFGPGTRLTVT.

The rearrangement links TRBV5-1 to TRBJ2-2; 10 positions match TRBD2. The CDR3 spans 15 residues. The germline gives CDR1 SGHRS, CDR2 YFSETQ. The junction had 9 bases not matched to a gene; V was cut back by 6 bases and J by 7 bases. The CDR3, as DNA: TGCGCCAGCACAAGAGCGGGAGGGCCTAACGGGGAGCTGTTTTTT. Its protein product is CASTRAGGPNGELFF.

This chain links TRBV2 with TRBJ2-1; D gene uncertain. This CDR3 is built from 13 residues. Germline V gene data show CDR1 as SNHLY and CDR2 as FYNNEI. The V and J ends lost 8 bases and 3 bases respectively, with 11 bases between them. CDR3 sequence (DNA): TGTGCCAGCCGGCGGATGATCTACAATGAGCAGTTCTTC. Translated, it gives CASRRMIYNEQFF.

This clone was detected once. V usage is TRBV9 and J usage is TRBJ2-2; 11 bases match TRBD1. The length of the CDR3 is 18 residues. V lost 3 bases to trimming and J lost 4 bases; unmatched junction nucleotides: 11. In germline, CDR1 is SGDLS, CDR2 YYNGEE. The CDR3 bases are TGTGCCAGCAGCGGGAGAAACCGGGACAGGGGGGTCACCGGGGAGCTGTTTTTT. Translating gives CASSGRNRDRGVTGELFF.

The V call is TRBV19, the J call TRBJ1-2; TRBD1 matches 7 bases. The germline V gene has CDR1 LNHDA and CDR2 SQIVND (reference sequence). J was trimmed by 2 bases and V by 3 bases; bases with no gene match: 6. The CDR3 loop spans 15 amino acids. Here the CDR3 reads CASSMGVQGNYGYTF. In DNA, the CDR3 is TGTGCCAGTAGTATGGGGGTACAGGGGAACTATGGCTACACCTTC. The variable domain in full, with the rest retrieved from reference TRBV19 and TRBJ1-2, is DGGITQSPKYLFRKEGQNVTLSCEQNLNHDAMYWYRQDPGQGLRLIYYSQIVNDFQKGDIAEGYSVSREKKESFPLTVTSAQKNPTAFYLCASSMGVQGNYGYTFGSGTRLTVV.

This clone turned up a few times. This sequence joins TRBV28 and TRBJ1-5, with D possibly being TRBD1 (6 bases). The CDR3 totals 16 residues. V was pared by 3 bases and J by 4 bases, with 16 bases between. Germline V gives CDR1 MDHEN, CDR2 SYDVKM. The CDR3: CASSFSRDIRNQPQHF. The CDR3 DNA reads as TGTGCCAGCAGTTTTTCGAGGGACATTCGGAATCAGCCCCAGCATTTT.

This clone was counted a few times. The chain joins TRBV5-1 to TRBJ2-1; 11 nucleotides agree with TRBD1. This CDR3 spans 14 amino acids. CDR1 SGHRS and CDR2 YFSETQ come from the germline V gene. The trim removed 0 bases at V and 7 bases at J, leaving 0 bases unmatched. The DNA for the CDR3 is TGCGCCAGCAGCTTGGGGGACAGGGGGAATGAGCAGTTCTTC. As protein: CASSLGDRGNEQFF.

The V and J genes are TRBV19 and TRBJ2-2; TRBD2 aligns across 10 bases. Trimming removed 3 bases from V and 4 bases from J; junction bases left unmatched: 8. CDR1 is LNHDA, CDR2 SQIVND, per germline (reference sequence). The CDR3 runs 17 residues. The CDR3 DNA sequence: TGTGCCAGTAGTATGGGTTCTGGGACTAGCGTCACCGGGGAGCTGTTTTTT. Translated: CASSMGSGTSVTGELFF.

This chain connects TRBV24-1 to TRBJ2-2; 10 bases match TRBD1. J was trimmed by 5 bases and V by 4 bases; bases with no gene match: 6. The CDR3 loop spans 16 amino acids. Germline CDR1 KGHDR, CDR2 SFDVKD. The CDR3 region has the DNA TGTGCCACCAGTGACCTTGGGACAGGGGTTACCGGGGAGCTGTTTTTT. The encoded protein is CATSDLGTGVTGELFF.